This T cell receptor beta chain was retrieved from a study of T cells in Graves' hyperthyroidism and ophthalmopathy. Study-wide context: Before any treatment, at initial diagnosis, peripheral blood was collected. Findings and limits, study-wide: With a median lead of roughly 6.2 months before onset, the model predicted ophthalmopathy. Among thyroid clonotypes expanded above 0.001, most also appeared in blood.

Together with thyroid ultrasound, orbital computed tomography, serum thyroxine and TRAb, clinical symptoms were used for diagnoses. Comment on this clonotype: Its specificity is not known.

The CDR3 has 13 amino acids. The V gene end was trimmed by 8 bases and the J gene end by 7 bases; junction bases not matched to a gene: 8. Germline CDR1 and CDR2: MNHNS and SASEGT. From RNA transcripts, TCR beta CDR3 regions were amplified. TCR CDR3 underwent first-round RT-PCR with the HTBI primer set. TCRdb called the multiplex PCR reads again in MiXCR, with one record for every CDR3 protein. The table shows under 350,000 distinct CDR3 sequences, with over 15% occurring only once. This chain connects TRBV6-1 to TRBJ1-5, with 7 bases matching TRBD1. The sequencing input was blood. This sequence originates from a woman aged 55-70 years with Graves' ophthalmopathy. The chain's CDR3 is CASRPGQHQPQHF. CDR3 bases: TGTGCCAGCCGGCCGGGACAGCACCAGCCCCAGCATTTT.